This T cell receptor (beta chain) is drawn from a study of T cell responses to AZD1222 COVID-19 vaccine. Study-level results: Clonal diversity may have been underestimated, and the donors were mostly white British, with more females than males. Reports say nearly half of spike-specific TCRs go after unmutated variant regions.

The V gene's germline CDR1 is SGHTA and CDR2 FQGNSA. J was trimmed by 7 bases and V by 6 bases; bases with no gene match: 7. This CDR3 is 13 amino acids long. On this clone itself: The antigen remains undetermined.

The data were produced by immunoSEQ multiplex PCR, yet TCRdb's version contains in-frame clones alone and is incomplete. Of under 200,000 clones listed, 90% to 95% are singletons. The starting material was peripheral blood, obtained on day 0 of AZD1222 vaccination. V usage is TRBV7-2 and J usage is TRBJ2-7; 9 nucleotides align to TRBD1. The sequence derives from an adult in good health. Here the CDR3 reads CASRPQTGGEQYF. The CDR3, as DNA: TGTGCCAGCAGACCACAGACAGGGGGAGAGCAGTACTTC.